Following are 6 T cell receptor beta chains from one sample sequenced in a study of CD8+ T cells in alopecia areata. cDNA prepared by RNA extraction and subsequent reverse transcription served as the template for sequencing. Some clones are missing from TCRdb's copy, which holds only in-frame ones; the method was immunoSEQ multiplex PCR. Of about 120,000 clones in the sample, 53% were seen once. Treatment in this sample: oral pan-JAK inhibitor, 5-10 mg twice daily. Sequencing used CD4+ T cells sorted from blood, obtained at week 4, from a patient treated with tofacitinib. The receptors originated from a human donor with alopecia areata.

The chain couples TRBV18 to TRBJ2-3, with D possibly called TRBD1 or TRBD2 (5 bases each). The CDR3 totals 14 residues. Trimming removed 8 bases from V and 0 bases from J, with 12 bases in between. CDR1 is KGHSH, CDR2 LQKENI, per germline. CDR3 residues: CASAPGRSTDTQYF. CDR3 in DNA: TGTGCCAGCGCCCCGGGGCGGAGCACAGATACGCAGTATTTT.

This clone occurred a few times. The CDR3 protein is CASSKRGVLRYEQYF. The CDR3 DNA is TGCGCCAGCAGCAAAAGAGGGGTCCTACGTTACGAGCAGTACTTC. This rearrangement joins TRBV5-1 to TRBJ2-7; possibly TRBD1 or TRBD2 for D (5 bases each). V lost 4 bases, J lost 4 bases, and 18 bases lay in between. The CDR3 is made up of 15 amino acids. Germline CDR1 reads SGHRS; CDR2 reads YFSETQ. Looking up the rest from reference TRBV5-1 and TRBJ2-7 gives the full variable domain: KAGVTQTPRYLIKTRGQQVTLSCSPISGHRSVSWYQQTPGQGLQFLFEYFSETQRNKGNFPGRFSGRQFSNSRSEMNVSTLELGDSALYLCASSKRGVLRYEQYFGPGTRLTVT.

This clone was observed a single time. The V gene is TRBV11-2, the J gene TRBJ2-7; TRBD1 matches at 7 bases. CDR1 SGHAT and CDR2 FQNNGV come from the germline V gene. V gave up 0 bases and J gave up 3 bases; unmatched junction bases: 5. The CDR3 has 15 amino acids. The CDR3 DNA is TGTGCCAGCAGCTTAGACCGGGACAGAAGCTACGAGCAGTACTTC. Its translation is CASSLDRDRSYEQYF. The variable domain in full, completed from reference TRBV11-2 and TRBJ2-7, reads EAGVAQSPRYKIIEKRQSVAFWCNPISGHATLYWYQQILGQGPKLLIQFQNNGVVDDSQLPKDRFSAERLKGVDSTLKIQPAKLEDSAVYLCASSLDRDRSYEQYFGPGTRLTVT.

The chain carries TRBV6-5 and TRBJ2-7; 8 bases map to TRBD1. This CDR3 is 14 amino acids long. Germline lookup yields CDR1 MNHEY and CDR2 SVGAGI. Trimming took 6 bases from V and 2 from J; bases not matched to a gene: 6. CDR3 sequence reads: CASSWTGKTYEQYF. CDR3 DNA: TGTGCCAGCAGCTGGACAGGGAAGACCTACGAGCAGTACTTC.

The chain carries TRBV5-1 and TRBJ1-1; 9 bases match TRBD1. The CDR3 loop spans 15 amino acids. J gave up 1 base and V 4 bases, and 5 bases lay outside the gene matches. Per germline, CDR1 SGHRS and CDR2 YFSETQ. This chain's CDR3 is CASSRSTGGNTEAFF. CDR3 nucleotide sequence: TGCGCCAGCAGCCGATCGACAGGGGGGAACACTGAAGCTTTCTTT.

This rearrangement joins TRBV7-9 to TRBJ2-7, with D perhaps matching TRBD1 (5 bases). CDR3 size: 13 residues. The germline CDR1 and CDR2 sequences are SEHNR and FQNEAQ (reference sequence). V gave up 3 bases and J gave up 1 base, with 7 bases separating them. CDR3 in DNA: TGTGCCAGCAGCTTTGACAGTTCCTACGAGCAGTACTTC. Translated: CASSFDSSYEQYF.